The sequence of this T cell receptor (beta chain) was determined in a study of chemoradiotherapy in HPV16-positive cancers. TCRdb keeps only in-frame clones here, not all; method: immunoSEQ multiplex PCR. Of around 20,000 clones listed, around 75% are singletons. Germline loops: CDR1 LNHDA, CDR2 SQIVND (reference sequence). Trimming at V came to 4 bases and at J to 4 bases, leaving 14 bases not matched to a gene. The CDR3 extends over 18 amino acids. General study results and limits: Candidate HPV-specific clones and E7-related TCR motifs grew in tumor during treatment. Functional assays defining HPV-specific T cells used only a couple of HPV16-positive patients.

Turning to this clone: Its antigen remains unknown.

The J gene is TRBJ2-2, the V gene TRBV19, with 8 bases aligning to TRBD1. The sequence was obtained from a human donor with HPV-associated anogenital cancer. The specimen was collected from a patient who underwent chemoradiotherapy. The CDR3 DNA follows: TGTGCCAGTAGTACCCGGGACAGGAGGGGCTTGGGCACCGGGGAGCTGTTTTTT. Translation gives CASSTRDRRGLGTGELFF. Full variable domain (remainder filled in from reference TRBV19 and TRBJ2-2): DGGITQSPKYLFRKEGQNVTLSCEQNLNHDAMYWYRQDPGQGLRLIYYSQIVNDFQKGDIAEGYSVSREKKESFPLTVTSAQKNPTAFYLCASSTRDRRGLGTGELFFGEGSRLTVL.